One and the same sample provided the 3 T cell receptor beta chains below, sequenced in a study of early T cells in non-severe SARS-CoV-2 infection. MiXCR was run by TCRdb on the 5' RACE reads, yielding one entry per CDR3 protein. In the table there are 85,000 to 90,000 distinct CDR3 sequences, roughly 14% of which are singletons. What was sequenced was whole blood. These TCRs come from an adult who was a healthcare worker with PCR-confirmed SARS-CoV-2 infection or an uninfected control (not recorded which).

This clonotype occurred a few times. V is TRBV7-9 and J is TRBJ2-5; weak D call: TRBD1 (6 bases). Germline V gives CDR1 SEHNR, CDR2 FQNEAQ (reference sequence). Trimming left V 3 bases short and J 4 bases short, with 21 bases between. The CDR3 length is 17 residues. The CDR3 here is CASSLETGSYEGETQYF. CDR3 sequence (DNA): TGTGCCAGCAGCTTGGAGACAGGCTCCTACGAGGGAGAGACCCAGTACTTC.

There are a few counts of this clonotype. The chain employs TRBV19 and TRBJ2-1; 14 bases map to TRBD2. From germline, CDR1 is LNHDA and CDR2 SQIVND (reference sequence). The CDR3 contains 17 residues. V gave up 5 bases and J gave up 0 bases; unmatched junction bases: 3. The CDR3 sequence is CASSGTSGGRSYNEQFF. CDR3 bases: TGTGCCAGTAGTGGGACTAGCGGGGGCCGCTCCTACAATGAGCAGTTCTTC.

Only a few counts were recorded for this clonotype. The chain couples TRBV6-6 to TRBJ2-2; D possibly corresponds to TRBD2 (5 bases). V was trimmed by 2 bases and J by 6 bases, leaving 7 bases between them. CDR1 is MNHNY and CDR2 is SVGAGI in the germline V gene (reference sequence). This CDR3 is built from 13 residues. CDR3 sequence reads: CASSYEGSGELFF. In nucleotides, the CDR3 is TGTGCCAGCAGTTACGAGGGTTCCGGGGAGCTGTTTTTT.